This T cell receptor beta chain is from a study of CD8+ T cells in alopecia areata. Notes on the study in general: In patients, TCRs were shared less clearly than in mice, and HLA may possibly be involved. Lesional scalp, notably in alopecia totalis/universalis, had clonality above that of normal scalp. During tofacitinib treatment, many expanded lesional clones remained in scalp and blood. Expanded CD8+ clones among the top 100, and scalp clonality, were significantly decreased by tofacitinib.

The CDR3 runs 18 residues. Trimming removed 2 bases from V and 3 bases from J; junction bases left unmatched: 15. Treatment described: oral pan-JAK inhibitor, 5-10 mg twice daily. A remark on this clone: What it binds is unknown.

Sequencing templates came from extracted RNA that was reverse transcribed into cDNA. The assay was immunoSEQ multiplex PCR, and TCRdb's table has in-frame clones only and misses some. The table lists 170,000 or so clones, roughly 61% of them singletons, with 10% to 15% in the top ten. The sample was CD8+ T cells sorted from blood, taken at week 24, from a patient treated with tofacitinib. The sequence derives from a human donor with alopecia areata. The V call is TRBV23-1, the J call TRBJ2-5, with 7 bases matching TRBD2. TRBV23-1 is marked as an open reading frame, function uncertain. The CDR3 coding sequence is TGCGCCAGCAGTCAACCACTCCGCGACCCCGGACTAGAAGAGACCCAGTACTTC. Protein product: CASSQPLRDPGLEETQYF.